The next 32 T cell receptor beta chains were all read from a single sample in a study of cytomegalovirus exposure and HLA in healthy donors. 13 Jbeta primers and 60 Vbeta primers were used for the PCR. Assay: immunoSEQ multiplex PCR; the TCRdb copy retains only in-frame clones and omits some. The table has 270,000 or so clones, about nine tenths seen once. The sample comprised PBMCs. These receptors were obtained from a girl aged 2-10 years in good health and CMV-seronegative.

The rearrangement links TRBV10-2 to TRBJ2-5, with D perhaps TRBD1 (6 bases). Trimming took off 5 bases at V and 4 bases at J, with 14 bases between the two ends. This CDR3 has 14 amino acids. Germline V gene lookup returns CDR1 WSHSY and CDR2 SAAADI. CDR3 region: CASSWQQGRETQYF. In DNA form, the CDR3 reads TGCGCCAGCAGTTGGCAGCAGGGGAGAGAGACCCAGTACTTC.

J is TRBJ2-5 and V is TRBV5-4, with D tentatively TRBD1 (6 bases). Germline V gene sequence: CDR1 SGHNT, CDR2 YYREEE (reference sequence). V lost 0 bases and J 5 bases, leaving 11 bases between the germline ends. The CDR3 loop spans 14 amino acids. The CDR3 DNA follows: TGTGCCAGCAGCTTGGGTCAGGGGCGGGAGACCCAGTACTTC. Its protein product is CASSLGQGRETQYF. Full variable domain (missing parts from reference TRBV5-4 and TRBJ2-5): ETGVTQSPTHLIKTRGQQVTLRCSSQSGHNTVSWYQQALGQGPQFIFQYYREEENGRGNFPPRFSGLQFPNYSSELNVNALELDDSALYLCASSLGQGRETQYFGPGTRLLVL.

The V gene is TRBV4-1, the J gene TRBJ2-7; 11 positions agree with TRBD2. Trimming at V came to 5 bases and at J to 3 bases, leaving 6 bases not matched to a gene. The CDR3 has 15 residues. Germline values: CDR1 MGHRA, CDR2 YSYEKL. The CDR3 sequence is CASSELAGDYYEQYF. The CDR3 DNA reads TGCGCCAGCAGCGAACTAGCGGGGGACTACTACGAGCAGTACTTC.

The V call is TRBV9, the J call TRBJ2-5, with 13 bases fitting TRBD2. Germline V lookup: CDR1 SGDLS, CDR2 YYNGEE. J lost 5 bases, V lost 4 bases, and 8 bases had no gene match. The CDR3 contains 16 residues. The CDR3 bases are TGTGCCAGCAGCCCACGGACTAGCGGGAGAGAGGAGACCCAGTACTTC. Amino acids: CASSPRTSGREETQYF.

The chain joins TRBV6-1 to TRBJ2-7; the D gene is possibly TRBD2 (6 bases). This CDR3 region has 15 residues. The ends were cut back, 1 base at V and 6 bases at J, with 16 bases in the middle. The germline CDR1 and CDR2 sequences are MNHNS and SASEGT. CDR3 DNA: TGTGCCAGCAGTGAAGTAGTGGGAGGTTGGGCCGAGCAGTACTTC. Translating it yields CASSEVVGGWAEQYF.

The CDR3 DNA follows: TGTGCCAGCAGTGCTGGGACTAGCGGGACCTACGAGCAGTACTTC. It codes for CASSAGTSGTYEQYF. The chain employs TRBV6-1 and TRBJ2-5; the match to TRBD2 covers 13 bases. The closer fit of TRBJ2-7 to the DNA end suggests the J call may be wrong. Germline assignment: CDR1 MNHNS and CDR2 SASEGT. The CDR3 sequence is 15 residues long.

This clone was recorded a few times. The rearrangement uses TRBV9 and TRBJ2-2, with a weak D call TRBD1 (5 bases). The CDR3 length is 13 residues. From germline, CDR1 is SGDLS and CDR2 YYNGEE. V lost 4 bases, J lost 5 bases, and 9 bases lay in between. Here the CDR3 reads CASSTKGTGELFF. In nucleotides, the CDR3 is TGTGCCAGCAGCACAAAGGGGACCGGGGAGCTGTTTTTT.

Written as DNA, the CDR3 is TGCGCCAGCAGCGGGGGGACTAGCGGGAGTGAAGAGCAGTACTTC. The encoded protein is CASSGGTSGSEEQYF. The J gene is TRBJ2-7, the V gene TRBV5-1, with 14 bases fitting TRBD2. Germline values: CDR1 SGHRS, CDR2 YFSETQ. The V segment lost 4 bases and the J segment 7 bases; nucleotides outside the gene matches: 7. The CDR3 covers 15 residues.

This chain connects TRBV5-1 to TRBJ2-5, with 8 bases identical to TRBD1. With 3 bases clipped from V and 4 bases from J, the junction kept 5 bases outside the gene matches. Germline CDR1 is SGHRS and CDR2 is YFSETQ. The CDR3 loop spans 14 amino acids. The DNA of the CDR3 is TGCGCCAGCAGCTCTGGACAGGGACCAGAGACCCAGTACTTC. Protein: CASSSGQGPETQYF.

V usage is TRBV2 and J usage is TRBJ1-6; 10 bases fit TRBD1. The germline V gene has CDR1 SNHLY and CDR2 FYNNEI. J gave up 7 bases and V 11 bases, and 8 bases lay outside the gene matches. This CDR3 is built from 14 residues. CDR3 protein: CAGTGTGENSPLHF. The DNA of the CDR3 is TGTGCCGGGACCGGGACAGGGGAGAATTCACCCCTCCACTTT.

The chain uses TRBV2 and TRBJ2-1; TRBD2 is a possible D gene (5 bases). The CDR3 has 13 amino acids. V gave up 5 bases and J gave up 6 bases, with 11 bases separating them. From germline, CDR1 is SNHLY and CDR2 FYNNEI. CDR3 residues: CASSRTLTNEQFF. The CDR3 nucleotides read TGTGCCAGCAGTAGGACTCTAACCAATGAGCAGTTCTTC.

This clone has just one count. The chain uses TRBV30 and TRBJ2-7, with D perhaps matching TRBD1 (6 bases). Germline CDR1 is GTSNPN and CDR2 is SVGIG (reference sequence). The CDR3 sequence is 14 residues long. V lost 0 bases, J lost 5 bases, and 14 bases lay in between. The CDR3 DNA follows: TGTGCCTGGAGTGTGGGGTACGGACAGAACGAGCAGTACTTC. Its protein is CAWSVGYGQNEQYF.

The rearrangement joins TRBV10-3 to TRBJ1-2; TRBD1 matches 7 bases. Germline-derived CDR1 and CDR2 are ENHRY and SYGVKD. The V segment lost 3 bases and the J segment 2 bases; nucleotides outside the gene matches: 3. The CDR3 totals 14 residues. CDR3 region: CAISDPTGNYGYTF. CDR3 DNA sequence: TGTGCCATCAGTGACCCGACAGGGAACTATGGCTACACCTTC.

The rearrangement links TRBV5-1 to TRBJ1-1; D uncertain. The length of the CDR3 is 14 residues. V lost 0 bases and J lost 5, with 11 bases in between. Germline V gives CDR1 SGHRS, CDR2 YFSETQ. The CDR3 DNA sequence: TGCGCCAGCAGCTTGGCGGGGTTAAGTACTGAAGCTTTCTTT. Its protein is CASSLAGLSTEAFF.

The chain couples TRBV6-1 to TRBJ1-1; no definite D call. CDR3 length equals 11 residues. Trimming removed 6 bases from V and 3 bases from J, with 5 bases in between. Germline CDR1 is MNHNS and CDR2 is SASEGT. CDR3 nucleotides: TGTGCCAGCAGCTACCACACTGAAGCTTTCTTT. Translation: CASSYHTEAFF.

The V and J genes are TRBV27 and TRBJ2-1, with TRBD2 matching over 12 bases. The CDR3 has 14 amino acids. Germline CDR1 reads MNHEY; CDR2 reads SMNVEV (reference sequence). The junction had 5 bases not matched to a gene; V was cut back by 5 bases and J by 9 bases. DNA for the CDR3: TGTGCCAGCAGTCTAGCGGGAGGGCCTATTGAGCAGTTCTTC. Protein sequence: CASSLAGGPIEQFF.

The genes are TRBV7-2 and TRBJ2-7, with TRBD2 identical over 8 bases. Germline V gene sequence: CDR1 SGHTA, CDR2 FQGNSA. V lost 2 bases and J lost 4; bases outside the gene matches: 7. The length of the CDR3 is 15 residues. For the CDR3, the DNA is TGTGCCAGCAGCTTATGGCTAGCGGGTTGGTACGAGCAGTACTTC. Encoded protein: CASSLWLAGWYEQYF.

The chain combines TRBV4-1 with TRBJ1-1, with TRBD1 as a possible D gene (5 bases). CDR1 and CDR2 from the germline V gene are MGHRA and YSYEKL. V was pared by 7 bases and J by 5 bases, with 11 bases between. CDR3 length: 12 residues. CDR3 in amino acids: CASKGVDTEAFF. The DNA of the CDR3 is TGCGCCAGCAAAGGGGTTGATACTGAAGCTTTCTTT.

The chain uses TRBV19 and TRBJ1-2; maybe TRBD1 (5 bases). This CDR3 is built from 13 residues. The V gene's germline CDR1 is LNHDA and CDR2 SQIVND (reference sequence). V lost 7 bases and J lost 6, with 15 bases in between. For the CDR3, the DNA is TGTGCCAGTAAGGGGCGCGTGGGCGATGGCTACACCTTC. Encoded protein: CASKGRVGDGYTF.

The chain has TRBV19 and TRBJ2-3; 11 nucleotides match TRBD2. Per germline, CDR1 LNHDA and CDR2 SQIVND (reference sequence). The CDR3 totals 16 residues. The V and J ends lost 6 bases and 2 bases, in that order; junction bases with no gene match: 7. The CDR3 DNA follows: TGTGCCAGTAGAGGACGTAGCGGGAGGGCCACAGATACGCAGTATTTT. It specifies CASRGRSGRATDTQYF.

This chain joins TRBV4-2 and TRBJ1-1, with D perhaps matching TRBD1 (6 bases). Germline-derived CDR1 and CDR2 are LGHNA and YNFKEQ. The CDR3 is 15 amino acids. The V and J ends lost 4 bases and 7 bases respectively, with 19 bases between them. CDR3 sequence: CASSPQGGGTSEAFF. CDR3 sequence (DNA): TGTGCCAGCAGCCCTCAAGGAGGGGGGACTAGTGAAGCTTTCTTT.

The V call is TRBV10-1, the J call TRBJ1-5; D unresolved. Trimming removed 5 bases at V and 4 bases at J, with 12 bases between. Germline V gene data show CDR1 as WNHNN and CDR2 as SYGVQD (reference sequence). The length of the CDR3 is 14 residues. The CDR3 bases are TGCGCCAGCAGTCCCACTCCCGGGAATCAGCCCCAGCATTTT. It translates to CASSPTPGNQPQHF.

This chain uses TRBV6-1 with TRBJ2-5; a weak D match, TRBD2 (5 bases). The CDR3 is made up of 14 amino acids. The V and J ends lost 2 bases and 5 bases respectively, with 12 bases between them. The germline V gene has CDR1 MNHNS and CDR2 SASEGT. CDR3 amino acids: CASSEYSWRETQYF. The CDR3 nucleotides read TGTGCCAGCAGTGAATATTCTTGGAGGGAGACCCAGTACTTC.

The J gene is TRBJ2-3, the V gene TRBV10-3; 9 nucleotides align to TRBD1. The germline V gene encodes CDR1 ENHRY and CDR2 SYGVKD. The CDR3 is 17 residues long. The ends lost 3 bases at V and 2 bases at J; junction bases unmatched: 9. The CDR3 region has the DNA TGTGCCATCAGTGATCATCCCGGGACAGGGTCCACAGATACGCAGTATTTT. Amino acids: CAISDHPGTGSTDTQYF.

The chain recombines TRBV21-1 with TRBJ2-7; the table's D call, TRBD1, has no DNA check behind it. TRBV21-1 is recorded as a pseudogene. This CDR3 region has 16 residues. The CDR3 reads CASSYRGRRHCYEQYF. CDR3 coding DNA: TGTGCCAGCAGCTACAGGGGACGCCGACATTGTTACGAGCAGTACTTC.

V usage is TRBV13 and J usage is TRBJ1-3; no clear D. The V gene's germline CDR1 is PRHDT and CDR2 FYEKMQ (reference sequence). The CDR3 sequence is 18 residues long. V lost 1 base and J lost 0, with 16 bases in between. The CDR3 sequence: CASSLASGDPPSGNTIYF. Written as DNA, the CDR3 is TGTGCCAGCAGCTTAGCCTCCGGAGACCCTCCCTCTGGAAACACCATATATTTT.

This chain links TRBV6-6 with TRBJ2-1; D unclear. The germline V gene encodes CDR1 MNHNY and CDR2 SVGAGI (reference sequence). The germline V and J ends were trimmed by 0 bases and 0 bases, with 6 bases remaining between them. The CDR3 extends over 15 amino acids. This CDR3 is CASSYSRVSYNEQFF. The DNA for the CDR3 is TGTGCCAGCAGTTACTCCCGAGTCTCCTACAATGAGCAGTTCTTC.

The chain uses TRBV6-5 and TRBJ2-7, with D maybe TRBD1 (5 bases). The CDR3 is 14 residues long. Germline CDR1 MNHEY, CDR2 SVGAGI. Deletions cut 2 bases from V and 3 bases from J, with 11 bases between. For the CDR3, the DNA is TGTGCCAGCAGTTACAGGGGTATAAACTACGAGCAGTACTTC. Its protein is CASSYRGINYEQYF.

V usage is TRBV13 and J usage is TRBJ2-1; 8 positions match TRBD2. Germline V gene lookup returns CDR1 PRHDT and CDR2 FYEKMQ (reference sequence). This CDR3 contains 15 residues. The V segment lost 0 bases and the J segment 5 bases; nucleotides outside the gene matches: 3. Here the CDR3 reads CASSLGLAVNNEQFF. CDR3 nucleotides: TGTGCCAGCAGCTTAGGACTAGCGGTAAACAATGAGCAGTTCTTC.

J is TRBJ2-1 and V is TRBV19, with 10 bases fitting TRBD1. V was pared by 5 bases and J by 2 bases, with 3 bases of the junction left unmatched. This CDR3 is 15 amino acids long. Germline CDR1 and CDR2: LNHDA and SQIVND (reference sequence). CDR3 residues: CASSVGTGAYNEQFF. The CDR3 DNA follows: TGTGCCAGTAGTGTAGGGACAGGGGCCTACAATGAGCAGTTCTTC.

This chain connects TRBV5-1 to TRBJ2-3; 12 bases fit TRBD2. The CDR3 spans 14 residues. With V trimmed by 4 bases and J by 6 bases, 3 bases remained unmatched. CDR1 SGHRS and CDR2 YFSETQ come from the germline V gene. Written as DNA, the CDR3 is TGCGCCAGCAGCCCGGGACTAGCGGGTGATACGCAGTATTTT. Translated: CASSPGLAGDTQYF.

The rearrangement joins TRBV7-9 to TRBJ2-7, with D hard to call. Germline V gene lookup returns CDR1 SEHNR and CDR2 FQNEAQ (reference sequence). The V end was cut by 8 bases, the J end by 0 bases, with 11 bases between. The CDR3 has 13 residues. The CDR3 nucleotides read TGTGCCAGCTCCCGGAGTAACTCCTACGAGCAGTACTTC. Its translation is CASSRSNSYEQYF.